This TCR beta chain originates from a study of shared T cell receptors in the human thymus. Clones were sequenced by immunoSEQ multiplex PCR, and TCRdb holds only the in-frame ones, with some missing. The table lists more than 300,000 clones, around 93% of them singletons. This CDR3 spans 22 amino acids. V shed 4 bases, J shed 2 bases, and the junction held 24 bases outside the gene matches. Per the germline V gene, CDR1 is MDHEN and CDR2 is SYDVKM. The rearrangement joins TRBV28 to TRBJ2-7; 12 nucleotides match TRBD1. Source material: thymocytes. This clonotype was sampled from a human donor. DNA for the CDR3: TGTGCCAGCAGTTGGCTAACGGGGCGGGACAGGGGGCTTGATAGCGAAACCTACGAGCAGTACTTC. This encodes CASSWLTGRDRGLDSETYEQYF.